The rows below give T cell receptor beta chains drawn from one sample of a study of CD4 and CD8 cells across lung adenocarcinoma regions. TCRdb reprocessed the PCR reads via MiXCR and lists one record per CDR3 protein. The table lists about 19,000 distinct CDR3 sequences, about 43% of them singletons. The material sequenced was CD4+ T cells from the margin of a lung tumor. All receptors come from a male donor with lung adenocarcinoma. The CD4 and CD8 labels of this study may be unreliable. The CDR3 runs from the conserved cysteine through the conserved F or W. The order of the fields is J gene, clone size, D gene, V gene, CDR3 protein, CDR3 DNA. D genes are given only for firm matches. Rows give clone size only sometimes, using once, few, many, or a class for an expanded clone.

j_gene: TRBJ2-4
abundance: -
d_gene: -
v_gene: TRBV6-1
CDR3aa: CASSAGLGAKNMQYF
CDR3nt: TGTGCCAGCAGTGCGGGGCTGGGAGCCAAAAACATGCAGTACTTC

j_gene: TRBJ2-3
abundance: medium-sized
d_gene: TRBD1
v_gene: TRBV10-3
CDR3aa: CAISEGQGADTQYF
CDR3nt: TGTGCCATCAGTGAGGGACAGGGGGCAGATACGCAGTATTTT

j_gene: TRBJ2-7
abundance: few
d_gene: -
v_gene: TRBV7-6
CDR3aa: CASSLALRGEQYF
CDR3nt: TGTGCCAGCAGCTTAGCTCTGCGGGGCGAGCAGTACTTC

j_gene: TRBJ2-3
abundance: -
d_gene: TRBD2
v_gene: TRBV4-2
CDR3aa: CASSEAGPCAKDTQYF
CDR3nt: TGTGCCAGCAGCGAAGCGGGGCCGTGCGCCAAAGATACGCAGTATTTC

j_gene: TRBJ1-2
abundance: many
d_gene: -
v_gene: TRBV6-1
CDR3aa: CASSVASNYGYTF
CDR3nt: TGTGCCAGCAGTGTAGCTTCTAACTATGGCTACACCTTC

j_gene: TRBJ2-3
abundance: -
d_gene: TRBD2
v_gene: TRBV6-5
CDR3aa: CASSLTSGGTDTQYF
CDR3nt: TGTGCCAGCAGTTTGACTAGCGGGGGCACAGACACGCAGTATTTC

j_gene: TRBJ2-1
abundance: once
d_gene: TRBD1
v_gene: TRBV9
CDR3aa: CASSEHGTDEQFF
CDR3nt: TGTGCCAGCAGCGAACACGGGACAGACGAGCAGTTCTTC

j_gene: TRBJ2-7
abundance: few
d_gene: TRBD2
v_gene: TRBV25-1
CDR3aa: CASSGGRGLEQYF
CDR3nt: TGTGCCAGCAGCGGCGGGAGGGGGCTCGAGCAGTACTTC

j_gene: TRBJ2-4
abundance: -
d_gene: TRBD2
v_gene: TRBV10-2
CDR3aa: CARGAGGSVKDTQYF
CDR3nt: TGCGCCCGCGGAGCGGGAGGGTCAGTAAAAGATACTCAGTATTTC

j_gene: TRBJ2-4
abundance: -
d_gene: TRBD2
v_gene: TRBV6-1
CDR3aa: CAGGERASGRDIQYF
CDR3nt: TGTGCCGGCGGTGAAAGGGCTAGCGGCCGAGACATTCAGTACTTC

j_gene: TRBJ2-5
abundance: -
d_gene: -
v_gene: TRBV27
CDR3aa: CAGGLGGGAQKTQYF
CDR3nt: TGTGCCGGGGGGCTCGGGGGCGGTGCCCAAAAGACCCAGTACTTC